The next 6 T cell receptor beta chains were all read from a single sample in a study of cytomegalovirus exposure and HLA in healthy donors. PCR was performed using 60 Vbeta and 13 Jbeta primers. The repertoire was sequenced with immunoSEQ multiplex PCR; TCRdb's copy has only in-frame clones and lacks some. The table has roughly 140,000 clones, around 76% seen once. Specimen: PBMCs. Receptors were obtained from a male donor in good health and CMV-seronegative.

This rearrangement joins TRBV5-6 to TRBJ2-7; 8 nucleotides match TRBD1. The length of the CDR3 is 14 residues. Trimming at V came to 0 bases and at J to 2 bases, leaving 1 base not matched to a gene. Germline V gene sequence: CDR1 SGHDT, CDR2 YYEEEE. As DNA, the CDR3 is TGTGCCAGCAGCTTGGCACAGGGGGCCTACGAGCAGTACTTC. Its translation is CASSLAQGAYEQYF.

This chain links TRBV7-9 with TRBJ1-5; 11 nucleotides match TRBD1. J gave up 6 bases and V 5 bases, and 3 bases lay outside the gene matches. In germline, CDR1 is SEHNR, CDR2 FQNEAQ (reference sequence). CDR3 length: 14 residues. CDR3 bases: TGTGCCAGCAGCACAGGGACAGGGGGTCAGCCCCAGCATTTT. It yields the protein CASSTGTGGQPQHF.

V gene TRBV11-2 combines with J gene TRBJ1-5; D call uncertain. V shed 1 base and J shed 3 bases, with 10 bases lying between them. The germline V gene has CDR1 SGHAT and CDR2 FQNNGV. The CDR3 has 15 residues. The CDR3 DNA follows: TGTGCCAGCAGCTTAGGAGGTTTTCTCAATCAGCCCCAGCATTTT. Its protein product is CASSLGGFLNQPQHF.

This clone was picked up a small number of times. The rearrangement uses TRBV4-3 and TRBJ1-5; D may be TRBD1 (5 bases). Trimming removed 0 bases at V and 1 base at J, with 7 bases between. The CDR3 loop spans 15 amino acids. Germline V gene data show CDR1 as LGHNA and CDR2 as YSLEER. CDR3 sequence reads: CASSQDGGSNQPQHF. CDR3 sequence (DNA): TGCGCCAGCAGCCAAGATGGGGGGAGCAATCAGCCCCAGCATTTT.

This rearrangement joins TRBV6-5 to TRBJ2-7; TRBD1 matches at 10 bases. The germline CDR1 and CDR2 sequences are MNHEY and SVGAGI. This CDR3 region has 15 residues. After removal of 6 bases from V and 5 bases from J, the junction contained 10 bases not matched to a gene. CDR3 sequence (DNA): TGTGCCAGCAGCCGACCGGGACAGGGGAGTGACGAGCAGTACTTC. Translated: CASSRPGQGSDEQYF.

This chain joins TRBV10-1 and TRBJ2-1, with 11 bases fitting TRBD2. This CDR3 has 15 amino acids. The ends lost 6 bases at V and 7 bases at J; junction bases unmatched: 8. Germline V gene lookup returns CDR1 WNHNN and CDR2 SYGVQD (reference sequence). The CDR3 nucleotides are TGCGCCAGCAGCGTACTAGCGGGAGATCGTAATGAGCAGTTCTTC. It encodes CASSVLAGDRNEQFF.